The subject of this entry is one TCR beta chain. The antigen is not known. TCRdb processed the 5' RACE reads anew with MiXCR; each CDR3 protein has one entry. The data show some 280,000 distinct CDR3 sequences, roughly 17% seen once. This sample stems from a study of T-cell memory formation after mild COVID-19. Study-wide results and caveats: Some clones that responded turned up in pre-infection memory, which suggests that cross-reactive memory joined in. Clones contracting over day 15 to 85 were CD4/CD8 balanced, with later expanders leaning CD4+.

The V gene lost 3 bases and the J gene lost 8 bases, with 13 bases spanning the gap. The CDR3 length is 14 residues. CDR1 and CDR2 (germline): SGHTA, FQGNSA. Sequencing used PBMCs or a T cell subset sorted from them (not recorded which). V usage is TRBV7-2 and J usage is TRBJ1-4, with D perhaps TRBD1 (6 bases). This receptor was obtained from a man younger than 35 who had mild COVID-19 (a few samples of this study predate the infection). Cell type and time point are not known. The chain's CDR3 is CASSFDRQNEKLFF. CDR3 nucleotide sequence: TGTGCCAGCAGCTTTGACAGGCAGAACGAAAAACTGTTTTTT.